This TCR beta chain appears in the sequencing data of a study of neoadjuvant anti-PD-1 for oral cavity cancer. Time point indicated: after neoadjuvant nivolumab, at surgical resection. This table comes from immunoSEQ multiplex PCR, and its TCRdb copy is limited to in-frame clones, with some not included. The sample yields 65,000 to 70,000 clones, less than 90% seen once. The CDR3 contains 12 residues. Germline V gene data show CDR1 as SGHVS and CDR2 as FNYEAQ. V lost 5 bases to trimming and J lost 2 bases, with 7 bases between them. The material was PBMCs, obtained after nivolumab (anti-PD-1) treatment. The receptor was derived from a person aged 40 to 85 with oral cavity squamous cell carcinoma. The chain joins TRBV7-6 to TRBJ2-7; D gene unclear. The CDR3 sequence: CASSLVAYEQYF. The CDR3 bases are TGTGCCAGCAGCCTCGTCGCCTACGAGCAGTACTTC.